This T cell receptor beta chain was recorded in a study of blood T cell repertoires in COVID-19. V gave up 6 bases and J gave up 4 bases, with 12 bases separating them. This CDR3 spans 14 amino acids. CDR1 and CDR2 from the germline V gene are KGHDR and SFDVKD. The repertoire was sequenced with immunoSEQ multiplex PCR; TCRdb's copy has only in-frame clones and lacks some. The table shows fewer than 200,000 clones, with more than 75% occurring only once. The source is a woman aged 45-65 years with active or convalescent COVID-19. The chain employs TRBV24-1 and TRBJ2-1; D perhaps matches TRBD1 (6 bases). Material for sequencing was peripheral blood. The DNA of the CDR3 is TGTGCCACCAGTCCGGGACATCCTTACAATGAGCAGTTCTTC. It codes for CATSPGHPYNEQFF.